Below, 26 T cell receptor beta chains from the same sample are listed, as sequenced in a study of neurological immune-mediated disorders. TCRdb re-called the 5' RACE reads with MiXCR, one entry per CDR3 protein. The sample yields 40,000 to 50,000 distinct CDR3 sequences, 2.5% seen once. The specimen was PBMCs. All receptors come from a man younger than 40 with multiple sclerosis.

This clonotype was recorded at least ten times. The V and J genes are TRBV5-5 and TRBJ2-1, with 8 bases that match TRBD1. After removal of 4 bases from V and 10 bases from J, the junction contained 7 bases not matched to a gene. CDR1 and CDR2 from the germline V gene are SGHKS and YYEKEE (reference sequence). The CDR3 is 13 residues long. CDR3 region: CASSKDRAREQFF. The CDR3 nucleotides read TGTGCCAGCAGCAAGGACAGGGCTCGGGAGCAGTTCTTC.

This clonotype was counted ten times or more. J is TRBJ2-2 and V is TRBV5-1; D gene ambiguous. The germline gives CDR1 SGHRS, CDR2 YFSETQ. This CDR3 has 13 residues. Trimming took off 6 bases at V and 1 base at J, with 7 bases between the two ends. The chain's CDR3 is CASTSQNTGELFF. CDR3 in DNA: TGCGCCAGCACCTCCCAGAACACCGGGGAGCTGTTTTTT.

This clonotype was found many times. This chain uses TRBV7-2 with TRBJ1-2, with 8 bases that match TRBD1. Germline-derived CDR1 and CDR2 are SGHTA and FQGNSA. This CDR3 is built from 14 residues. After removal of 5 bases from V and 4 bases from J, the junction contained 6 bases not matched to a gene. DNA of the CDR3: TGTGCCAGCAGCGAACAGGGGGGACCCTATGGCTACACCTTC. Translating it yields CASSEQGGPYGYTF. Together with reference TRBV7-2 and TRBJ1-2, the CDR3 gives the full variable domain: GAGVSQSPSNKVTEKGKDVELRCDPISGHTALYWYRQSLGQGLEFLIYFQGNSAPDKSGLPSDRFSAERTGGSVSTLTIQRTQQEDSAVYLCASSEQGGPYGYTFGSGTRLTVV.

This clonotype was detected only a few times. This chain uses TRBV20-1 with TRBJ2-7, with 9 bases that match TRBD2. The V segment lost 0 bases and the J segment 9 bases; nucleotides outside the gene matches: 12. The CDR3 has 15 amino acids. Germline CDR1 DFQATT, CDR2 SNEGSKA (reference sequence). The CDR3 DNA follows: TGCAGTGCTAGAGATAGAGCGGGGGGCAATACCGGGCAGTACTTC. Protein product: CSARDRAGGNTGQYF.

This clonotype was picked up many times. The chain couples TRBV20-1 to TRBJ2-1, with 10 bases identical to TRBD2. The CDR3 has 13 residues. The V segment lost 5 bases and the J segment 3 bases; nucleotides outside the gene matches: 1. Germline V gene lookup returns CDR1 DFQATT and CDR2 SNEGSKA (reference sequence). The CDR3 DNA follows: TGCAGTGCTTGGACTAGCGGCTACAATGAGCAGTTCTTC. This encodes CSAWTSGYNEQFF.

In its sample, this clonotype was seen many times. The V call is TRBV9, the J call TRBJ1-5; D call uncertain. Germline-derived CDR1 and CDR2 are SGDLS and YYNGEE. V lost 0 bases and J lost 3, with 10 bases in between. There are 15 residues in the CDR3. CDR3 sequence reads: CASSVGGSSNQPQHF. As DNA, the CDR3 is TGTGCCAGCAGCGTAGGCGGAAGTTCCAATCAGCCCCAGCATTTT.

This clonotype was found many times. The gene calls are TRBV29-1 and TRBJ1-3; D gene uncertain. V dropped 1 base and J dropped 1 base, with 11 bases sitting between them. The CDR3 loop spans 15 amino acids. Germline CDR1 reads SQVTM; CDR2 reads ANQGSEA. CDR3 coding DNA: TGCAGCGTTGAAGGGACGGTTAGTTCTGGAAACACCATATATTTT. Translation: CSVEGTVSSGNTIYF.

This clonotype was counted ten times or more. The CDR3 nucleotides read TGTGCCAGCAGCTTAGCCGAGGAAACCTACGAGCAGTACTTC. Translation gives CASSLAEETYEQYF. J is TRBJ2-7 and V is TRBV7-8, with D unresolved. This CDR3 has 14 amino acids. The germline V and J ends were trimmed by 0 bases and 2 bases, with 8 bases remaining between them. Germline CDR1 is SGHVS and CDR2 is FQNEAQ.

This clonotype was found many times. J is TRBJ2-7 and V is TRBV5-1; 7 positions agree with TRBD2. V dropped 2 bases and J dropped 6; count of bases not matched to a gene: 8. The CDR3 has 14 amino acids. Germline V gene data show CDR1 as SGHRS and CDR2 as YFSETQ. The CDR3: CASSLGREASEQYF. For the CDR3, the DNA is TGCGCCAGCAGCTTAGGCCGGGAGGCTTCCGAGCAGTACTTC. Full variable domain (outside the CDR3, taken from reference TRBV5-1 and TRBJ2-7): KAGVTQTPRYLIKTRGQQVTLSCSPISGHRSVSWYQQTPGQGLQFLFEYFSETQRNKGNFPGRFSGRQFSNSRSEMNVSTLELGDSALYLCASSLGREASEQYFGPGTRLTVT.

This clonotype was counted at least ten times. The CDR3 DNA is TGCAGTGCTAGACCAGGGGTTGGAGAGACCCAGTACTTC. Translation gives CSARPGVGETQYF. The chain is built from TRBV20-1 and TRBJ2-5; perhaps TRBD1 as D (6 bases). V lost 2 bases, J lost 4 bases, and 11 bases lay in between. Looked up from germline, CDR1 is DFQATT and CDR2 is SNEGSKA (reference sequence). The CDR3 has 13 amino acids.

This clonotype was seen many times. This chain uses TRBV4-2 with TRBJ2-3, with D possibly matching TRBD2 (6 bases). Germline CDR1 is LGHNA and CDR2 is YNFKEQ. This CDR3 is 14 amino acids long. V was shortened by 0 bases and J by 7 bases, with 11 bases between the two germline ends. The CDR3 bases are TGTGCCAGCAGCCAAGAACGACTAGATTATACGCAGTATTTT. Protein product: CASSQERLDYTQYF.

This clonotype was detected many times. The chain uses TRBV2 and TRBJ2-7; the match to TRBD1 covers 7 bases. The CDR3 is made up of 15 amino acids. V shed 3 bases, J shed 3 bases, and the junction held 8 bases outside the gene matches. The germline V gene has CDR1 SNHLY and CDR2 FYNNEI. For the CDR3, the DNA is TGTGCCAGCAGTGATGAACAGGGGAGCGGCTACGAGCAGTACTTC. Protein sequence: CASSDEQGSGYEQYF. Full variable domain (rest looked up from reference TRBV2 and TRBJ2-7): EPEVTQTPSHQVTQMGQEVILRCVPISNHLYFYWYRQILGQKVEFLVSFYNNEISEKSEIFDDQFSVERPDGSNFTLKIRSTKLEDSAMYFCASSDEQGSGYEQYFGPGTRLTVT.

This chain joins TRBV20-1 and TRBJ1-5; 7 bases map to TRBD1. Germline loops: CDR1 DFQATT, CDR2 SNEGSKA (reference sequence). The V segment lost 5 bases and the J segment 4 bases; nucleotides outside the gene matches: 2. The CDR3 has 12 amino acids. The CDR3 loop reads CSAGDSNQPQHF. CDR3 in DNA: TGCAGTGCTGGGGACAGTAATCAGCCCCAGCATTTT.

This clonotype was seen at least ten times. The genes are TRBV10-2 and TRBJ2-6; possibly TRBD2 for D (7 bases). Germline-derived CDR1 and CDR2 are WSHSY and SAAADI. The CDR3 consists of 17 residues. V gave up 4 bases and J gave up 0 bases, with 13 bases separating them. CDR3 sequence: CASSGGGSSSGANVLTF. CDR3 nucleotides: TGCGCCAGCAGTGGGGGGGGCAGCTCCTCTGGGGCCAACGTCCTGACTTTC.

This clonotype came up many times. Germline and junction disagree at one end, which may indicate a read error. The genes are TRBV20-1 and TRBJ2-3; TRBD2 aligns across 9 bases. The length of the CDR3 is 15 residues. Germline V gene lookup returns CDR1 DFQATT and CDR2 SNEGSKA (reference sequence). The CDR3 here is CSARGTSRSTDTQYF. CDR3 coding DNA: TGCAGTGCCAGAGGGACTAGCCGAAGCACAGATACGCAGTATTTT.

The sample holds many counts of this clonotype. This chain joins TRBV5-1 and TRBJ1-6, with unresolved D. The CDR3 has 13 amino acids. Between the trimmed V and J ends, which lost 1 base and 7 bases, there was a span of 6 bases. Germline CDR1 SGHRS, CDR2 YFSETQ. The CDR3 protein is CASSLSKNSPLHF. CDR3 nucleotides: TGCGCCAGCAGCTTGTCGAAGAATTCACCCCTCCACTTT.

Many counts were recorded for this clonotype. This sequence joins TRBV12-3 or TRBV12-4 and TRBJ2-3, with a weak D call TRBD2 (6 bases). CDR3 length: 14 amino acids. The germline V and J ends were trimmed by 3 bases and 2 bases, with 9 bases remaining between them. The chain's CDR3 is CASSFRTNTDTQYF. The CDR3 coding sequence is TGTGCCAGCAGTTTCAGGACTAACACAGATACGCAGTATTTT.

This clonotype was counted at least ten times. The chain has TRBV5-1 and TRBJ2-1, with 7 bases aligning to TRBD1. The V gene's germline CDR1 is SGHRS and CDR2 YFSETQ. The CDR3 has 13 amino acids. As DNA, the CDR3 is TGCGCTAGTGGCAGGGGGACCTACAATGAGCAGTTCTTC. As protein: CASGRGTYNEQFF.

At least ten counts were recorded for this clonotype. The chain employs TRBV5-5 and TRBJ1-5; the D gene is possibly TRBD1 (5 bases). V gave up 1 base and J gave up 4 bases, with 12 bases separating them. The length of the CDR3 is 15 residues. Germline CDR1 SGHKS, CDR2 YYEKEE (reference sequence). The CDR3 nucleotides are TGTGCCAGCAGCTTGCTTCCAGGGTATAATCAGCCCCAGCATTTT. Residues: CASSLLPGYNQPQHF. Complete variable domain (other parts from reference TRBV5-5 and TRBJ1-5): DAGVTQSPTHLIKTRGQQVTLRCSPISGHKSVSWYQQVLGQGPQFIFQYYEKEERGRGNFPDRFSARQFPNYSSELNVNALLLGDSALYLCASSLLPGYNQPQHFGDGTRLSIL.

This clonotype was seen many times. The chain combines TRBV7-9 with TRBJ2-5, with D uncertain. This CDR3 has 13 amino acids. The V and J ends lost 6 bases and 2 bases respectively, with 10 bases between them. Germline loops: CDR1 SEHNR, CDR2 FQNEAQ (reference sequence). CDR3 loop: CASSPDSQETQYF. CDR3 DNA sequence: TGTGCCAGCAGTCCTGACTCGCAAGAGACCCAGTACTTC.

In its sample, this clonotype is medium-sized. The chain is built from TRBV20-1 and TRBJ1-5; TRBD1 aligns across 9 bases. The CDR3 spans 13 residues. Germline lookup yields CDR1 DFQATT and CDR2 SNEGSKA (reference sequence). The ends lost 3 bases at V and 5 bases at J; junction bases unmatched: 2. In DNA, the CDR3 is TGCAGTGCTAGGGGGGACAGGGATCAGCCCCAGCATTTT. Its protein is CSARGDRDQPQHF.

This clonotype has at least ten counts. A read error may be the cause here, since a much bigger clone is one base away. The CDR3 does not end in the conserved phenylalanine or tryptophan, so this is likely a read error. The chain has TRBV29-1 and TRBJ1-2; D is unresolved. V was trimmed by 2 bases and J by 4 bases, leaving 11 bases between them. The V gene's germline CDR1 is SQVTM and CDR2 ANQGSEA. The CDR3 runs 13 residues. The CDR3, as DNA: TGCAGCGTTGAACGGCCCTCTAGCTATGGCTACACCTGC. Translated: CSVERPSSYGYTC.

This clonotype was counted ten times or more. This rearrangement joins TRBV5-1 to TRBJ2-1; the D gene could be TRBD1 or TRBD2 (5 bases each). Germline assignment: CDR1 SGHRS and CDR2 YFSETQ. The germline V and J ends were trimmed by 0 bases and 2 bases, with 6 bases remaining between them. This CDR3 contains 14 residues. The CDR3 coding sequence is TGCGCCAGCAGCTTGGAGGGACCCTACAATGAGCAGTTCTTC. Translation gives CASSLEGPYNEQFF.

There are many counts of this clonotype. The CDR3 coding sequence is TGTGCCAGCAGCTTAGTAGGTCCGGTTCTGGCTAGCGGGAGAAATGAGCAGTTCTTC. This gives the protein CASSLVGPVLASGRNEQFF. The chain couples TRBV7-2 to TRBJ2-1; 10 bases agree with TRBD2. Germline loops: CDR1 SGHTA, CDR2 FQGNSA. The CDR3 totals 19 residues. Losses at the gene ends were 1 base for V and 7 bases for J; bases not matched to a gene: 16.

This clonotype appeared many times. The J gene is TRBJ2-1, the V gene TRBV5-6; perhaps TRBD1 as D (5 bases). CDR1 is SGHDT, CDR2 YYEEEE, per germline. The V end lost 4 bases, the J end lost 6 bases, and 11 bases lay between the germline ends. The CDR3 sequence is 13 residues long. The CDR3 here is CASSITGANEQFF. In nucleotides, the CDR3 is TGTGCCAGCAGCATAACAGGTGCCAATGAGCAGTTCTTC.

This clonotype is categorized as medium-sized. The chain is built from TRBV20-1 and TRBJ2-4, with TRBD1 matching 7 bases. V dropped 6 bases and J dropped 7; count of bases not matched to a gene: 12. There are 14 residues in the CDR3. Germline CDR1 reads DFQATT; CDR2 reads SNEGSKA (reference sequence). The CDR3: CSATTGVDLNIQYF. The CDR3 DNA reads TGCAGTGCAACAACAGGGGTGGATTTGAACATTCAGTACTTC.